A selection of T cell receptor beta chains follows, all from one sample in a study of T cell responses to AZD1222 COVID-19 vaccine. Sequencing was performed with immunoSEQ multiplex PCR; in TCRdb, only in-frame clones are kept and a portion is missing. The table records approximately 180,000 clones, over 80% of them present only once. The specimen was peripheral blood, collected on day 0 of AZD1222 vaccination. Receptors originate from an adult in good health. CDR3s include the opening cysteine and the closing phenylalanine or tryptophan. The order of the fields is J gene, clone size, V gene, D gene, CDR3 protein, CDR3 DNA. The D gene is left open where the match is weak. Some rows have no size entry. The others give once, few or many, or a class for an expanded clone.

J: TRBJ1-1; size: NA; V: TRBV28; D: NA; CDR3: CASILQGAWTEAFF; DNA: TGTGCCAGCATTCTACAGGGAGCGTGGACTGAAGCTTTCTTT
J: TRBJ1-3; size: NA; V: TRBV11-2; D: NA; CDR3: CASSLDSPFGRNTIYF; DNA: TGTGCCAGCAGCTTAGATTCCCCTTTTGGCCGAAACACCATATATTTT
J: TRBJ2-2; size: once; V: TRBV4-1; D: NA; CDR3: CASSQEGVTGELFF; DNA: TGCGCCAGCAGCCAAGAGGGGGTCACCGGGGAGCTGTTTTTT
J: TRBJ2-2; size: NA; V: TRBV19; D: NA; CDR3: CASSRGKAGGPHPGELFF; DNA: TGTGCCAGTAGTCGCGGTAAAGCGGGCGGGCCCCATCCCGGGGAGCTGTTTTTT
J: TRBJ2-1; size: NA; V: TRBV11-2; D: TRBD2; CDR3: CASSLDRAGEGHEQFF; DNA: TGTGCCAGCAGCTTAGATCGGGCGGGAGAGGGGCATGAGCAGTTCTTC
J: TRBJ2-2; size: NA; V: TRBV12-3/TRBV12-4; D: NA; CDR3: CASSTKAGELFF; DNA: TGTGCCAGCAGTACGAAAGCTGGGGAGCTGTTTTTT
J: TRBJ2-3; size: NA; V: TRBV7-9; D: NA; CDR3: CASSLNIRDTQYF; DNA: TGTGCCAGCAGCTTAAACATCCGAGATACGCAGTATTTT
J: TRBJ1-4; size: NA; V: TRBV14; D: NA; CDR3: CASSRSLTGGEKLFF; DNA: TGTGCCAGCAGCCGATCTTTAACCGGGGGGGAAAAACTGTTTTTT
J: TRBJ2-7; size: once; V: TRBV3-1/TRBV3-2; D: NA; CDR3: CASSQGREQYF; DNA: TGTGCCAGCAGCCAAGGAAGGGAGCAGTACTTC
J: TRBJ1-2; size: NA; V: TRBV20-1; D: TRBD1; CDR3: CSASTTGGRDYGYTF; DNA: TGCAGTGCTAGTACAACAGGGGGCCGGGACTATGGCTACACCTTC
J: TRBJ1-2; size: NA; V: TRBV6-5; D: TRBD1; CDR3: CASSRDRGNYGYTF; DNA: TGTGCCAGCAGTCGGGACAGGGGGAACTATGGCTACACCTTC
J: TRBJ1-2; size: NA; V: TRBV5-4; D: TRBD1; CDR3: CASSSGQTNYGYTF; DNA: TGTGCCAGCAGCTCGGGACAGACTAACTATGGCTACACCTTC
J: TRBJ1-1; size: NA; V: TRBV9; D: NA; CDR3: CASSPSPAGGAFF; DNA: TGTGCCAGCAGCCCAAGCCCCGCGGGAGGAGCTTTCTTT
J: TRBJ2-2; size: NA; V: TRBV5-1; D: TRBD1; CDR3: CASSTGQGGAGELFF; DNA: TGCGCCAGCAGTACCGGACAGGGAGGCGCCGGGGAGCTGTTTTTT
J: TRBJ1-2; size: NA; V: TRBV5-8; D: NA; CDR3: CASRFRANYGYTF; DNA: TGTGCCAGCAGGTTTAGGGCGAACTATGGCTACACCTTC
J: TRBJ1-1; size: NA; V: TRBV7-8; D: NA; CDR3: CASSLRLSLMNTEAFF; DNA: TGTGCCAGCAGCTTGCGATTGTCCCTTATGAACACTGAAGCTTTCTTT
J: TRBJ2-2; size: NA; V: TRBV11-1; D: NA; CDR3: CASSSPVGPNTGELFF; DNA: TGTGCCAGCAGCTCTCCGGTTGGACCGAACACCGGGGAGCTGTTTTTT
J: TRBJ2-3; size: NA; V: TRBV7-3; D: TRBD2; CDR3: CASSLAGPKRGDTQYF; DNA: TGTGCCAGCAGCTTAGCGGGACCTAAGCGGGGAGATACGCAGTATTTT
J: TRBJ1-1; size: NA; V: TRBV5-5; D: NA; CDR3: CASSSQNTEAFF; DNA: TGTGCCAGCAGCTCCCAGAACACTGAAGCTTTCTTT
J: TRBJ1-1; size: few; V: TRBV12-3/TRBV12-4; D: NA; CDR3: CASTRGGTEAFF; DNA: TGTGCCAGCACCAGGGGTGGGACTGAAGCTTTCTTT
J: TRBJ1-3; size: NA; V: TRBV7-9; D: NA; CDR3: CASSLKGVSGNTIYF; DNA: TGTGCCAGCAGCTTAAAGGGGGTCTCTGGAAACACCATATATTTT
J: TRBJ2-7; size: NA; V: TRBV5-4; D: NA; CDR3: CASRGDGNYEQYF; DNA: TGTGCCAGCAGAGGGGACGGAAACTACGAGCAGTACTTC
J: TRBJ2-3; size: NA; V: TRBV24-1; D: NA; CDR3: CATSAARDTQYF; DNA: TGTGCCACCAGTGCCGCGAGGGATACGCAGTATTTT
J: TRBJ2-4; size: NA; V: TRBV4-1; D: TRBD1; CDR3: CASSQEPGQPAKNIQYF; DNA: TGCGCCAGCAGCCAAGAACCGGGACAGCCAGCCAAAAACATTCAGTACTTC
J: TRBJ1-5; size: NA; V: TRBV19; D: NA; CDR3: CASSIGGNQPQHF; DNA: TGTGCCAGTAGTATAGGGGGAAACCAGCCCCAGCATTTT
J: TRBJ2-5; size: NA; V: TRBV11-2; D: TRBD1; CDR3: CASSLPLTGYQETQYF; DNA: TGTGCCAGCAGCCTCCCCCTGACAGGGTACCAAGAGACCCAGTACTTC
J: TRBJ1-6; size: NA; V: TRBV7-2; D: NA; CDR3: CASSLGGWSRGISNSPLHF; DNA: TGTGCCAGCAGCTTAGGGGGCTGGTCCCGTGGGATTAGTAATTCACCCCTCCACTTT
J: TRBJ1-6; size: NA; V: TRBV6-6; D: NA; CDR3: CASTLDRDNSPLHF; DNA: TGTGCCAGCACCCTGGACAGAGATAATTCACCCCTCCACTTT
J: TRBJ1-2; size: NA; V: TRBV29-1; D: NA; CDR3: CSVDADLADGYTF; DNA: TGCAGCGTTGACGCGGACTTGGCGGATGGCTACACCTTC
J: TRBJ1-5; size: NA; V: TRBV6-2/TRBV6-3; D: NA; CDR3: CASSRDLNQPQHF; DNA: TGTGCCAGCAGCCGGGATCTCAATCAGCCCCAGCATTTT
J: TRBJ1-1; size: few; V: TRBV4-1; D: TRBD1; CDR3: CASSQVRGPSMRTEAFF; DNA: TGCGCCAGCAGCCAAGTGAGGGGGCCCTCGATGCGTACTGAAGCTTTCTTT
J: TRBJ2-6; size: NA; V: TRBV29-1; D: NA; CDR3: CSVTGSGANVLTF; DNA: TGCAGCGTTACAGGGTCTGGGGCCAACGTCCTGACTTTC
J: TRBJ1-1; size: NA; V: TRBV28; D: NA; CDR3: CASSFKWNTEAFF; DNA: TGTGCCAGCAGTTTTAAATGGAACACTGAAGCTTTCTTT
J: TRBJ1-1; size: NA; V: TRBV6-1; D: NA; CDR3: CASSALRARSRNTEAFF; DNA: TGTGCCAGCAGTGCACTTCGAGCCAGGTCGAGGAACACTGAAGCTTTCTTT
J: TRBJ2-3; size: NA; V: TRBV2; D: NA; CDR3: CASTYRIMIDDTQYF; DNA: TGTGCCAGCACATACCGGATTATGATCGATGATACGCAGTATTTT
J: TRBJ1-2; size: NA; V: TRBV4-1; D: NA; CDR3: CASSSLSGPFSGYTF; DNA: TGCGCCAGCAGCTCGCTAAGCGGGCCGTTTTCCGGCTACACCTTC
J: TRBJ2-3; size: NA; V: TRBV7-2; D: TRBD2; CDR3: CASSLTSGSSTDTQYF; DNA: TGTGCCAGCAGCTTAACTAGCGGGAGCAGCACAGATACGCAGTATTTT
J: TRBJ1-5; size: once; V: TRBV2; D: NA; CDR3: CASRLWTDSNQPQHF; DNA: TGTGCCAGCAGATTGTGGACAGATAGCAATCAGCCCCAGCATTTT
J: TRBJ1-1; size: once; V: TRBV11-2; D: NA; CDR3: CASSSAGVRQLNTEAFF; DNA: TGTGCCAGCAGCTCAGCGGGAGTTCGGCAGCTGAACACTGAAGCTTTCTTT
J: TRBJ1-1; size: NA; V: TRBV29-1; D: NA; CDR3: CSAGKGLNTEAFF; DNA: TGCAGCGCCGGTAAGGGGCTGAACACTGAAGCTTTCTTT
J: TRBJ1-6; size: NA; V: TRBV14; D: NA; CDR3: CASSQGPNSLHF; DNA: TGTGCCAGCAGCCAAGGGCCCAACTCCCTCCACTTT